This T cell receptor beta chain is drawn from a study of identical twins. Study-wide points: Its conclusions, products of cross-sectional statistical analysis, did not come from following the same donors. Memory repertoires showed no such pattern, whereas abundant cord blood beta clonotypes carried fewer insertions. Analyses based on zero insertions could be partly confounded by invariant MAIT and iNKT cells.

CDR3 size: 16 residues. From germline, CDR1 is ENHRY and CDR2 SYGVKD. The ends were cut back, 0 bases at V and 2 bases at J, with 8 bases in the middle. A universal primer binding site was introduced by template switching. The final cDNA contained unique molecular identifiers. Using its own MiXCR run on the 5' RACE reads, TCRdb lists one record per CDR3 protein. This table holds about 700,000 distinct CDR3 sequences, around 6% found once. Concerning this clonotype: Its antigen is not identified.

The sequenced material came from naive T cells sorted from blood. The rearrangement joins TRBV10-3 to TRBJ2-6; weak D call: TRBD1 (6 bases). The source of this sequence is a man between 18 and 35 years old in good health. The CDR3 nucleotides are TGTGCCATCAGTGAGTCTTGGGGGCCTGGGGCCAACGTCCTGACTTTC. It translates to CAISESWGPGANVLTF.